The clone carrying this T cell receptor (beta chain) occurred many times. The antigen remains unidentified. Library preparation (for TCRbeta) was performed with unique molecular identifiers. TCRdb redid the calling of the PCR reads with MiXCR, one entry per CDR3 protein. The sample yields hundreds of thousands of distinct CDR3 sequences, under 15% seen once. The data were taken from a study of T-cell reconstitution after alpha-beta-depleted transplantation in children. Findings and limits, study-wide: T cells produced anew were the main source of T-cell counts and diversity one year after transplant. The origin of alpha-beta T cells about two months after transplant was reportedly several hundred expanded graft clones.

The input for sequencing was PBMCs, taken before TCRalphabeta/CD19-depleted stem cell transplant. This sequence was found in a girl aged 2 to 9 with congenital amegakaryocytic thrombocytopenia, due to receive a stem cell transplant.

The CDR3 DNA reads TGTGCCAGCAGCAGAACGGATGGGCATACGCAGTATTTT. Its translation is CASSRTDGHTQYF. The genes are TRBV7-2 and TRBJ2-3; no reliable D call. Germline values: CDR1 SGHTA, CDR2 FQGNSA. This CDR3 region has 13 residues. Trimming shortened V by 5 bases and J by 7 bases, and 13 bases separated the two germline ends.